This T cell receptor beta chain derives from a study of blood T cell repertoires in COVID-19. Study summary: Researchers got acute and convalescent COVID-19 samples from the United States, Italy and Spain.

Using immunoSEQ multiplex PCR, the repertoire was profiled, and TCRdb retains in-frame clones only, with some absent. The sample lists 400,000 or so clones, around nine tenths seen once, with approximately 2.9% in the top ten. This CDR3 is built from 17 residues. Per the germline V gene, CDR1 is SGHRS and CDR2 is YFSETQ. V dropped 4 bases and J dropped 0 bases, with 17 bases sitting between them. The rearrangement links TRBV5-1 to TRBJ1-3, with D possibly TRBD1 on 5 matching bases. The sample taken for sequencing was peripheral blood. The receptor comes from a human donor in a cohort sampled during active COVID-19. The CDR3 DNA sequence: TGCGCCAGCAGCCCTTCCCAGGGCCCGTTCTCTGGAAACACCATATATTTT. Translation gives CASSPSQGPFSGNTIYF.